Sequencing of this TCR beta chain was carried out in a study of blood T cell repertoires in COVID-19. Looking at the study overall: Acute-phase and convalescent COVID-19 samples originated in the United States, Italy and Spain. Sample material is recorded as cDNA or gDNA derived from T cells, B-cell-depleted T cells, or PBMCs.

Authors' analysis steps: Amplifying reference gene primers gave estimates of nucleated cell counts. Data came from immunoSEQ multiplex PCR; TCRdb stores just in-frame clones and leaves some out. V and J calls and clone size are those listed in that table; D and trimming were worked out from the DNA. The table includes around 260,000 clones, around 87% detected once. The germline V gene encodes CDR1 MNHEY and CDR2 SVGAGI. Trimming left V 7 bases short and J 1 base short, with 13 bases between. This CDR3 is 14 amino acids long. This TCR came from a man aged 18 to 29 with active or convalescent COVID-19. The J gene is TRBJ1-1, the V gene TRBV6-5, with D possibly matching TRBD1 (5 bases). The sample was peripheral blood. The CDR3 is CASKGLWTNTEAFF. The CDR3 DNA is TGTGCCAGCAAGGGGTTGTGGACGAACACTGAAGCTTTCTTT.